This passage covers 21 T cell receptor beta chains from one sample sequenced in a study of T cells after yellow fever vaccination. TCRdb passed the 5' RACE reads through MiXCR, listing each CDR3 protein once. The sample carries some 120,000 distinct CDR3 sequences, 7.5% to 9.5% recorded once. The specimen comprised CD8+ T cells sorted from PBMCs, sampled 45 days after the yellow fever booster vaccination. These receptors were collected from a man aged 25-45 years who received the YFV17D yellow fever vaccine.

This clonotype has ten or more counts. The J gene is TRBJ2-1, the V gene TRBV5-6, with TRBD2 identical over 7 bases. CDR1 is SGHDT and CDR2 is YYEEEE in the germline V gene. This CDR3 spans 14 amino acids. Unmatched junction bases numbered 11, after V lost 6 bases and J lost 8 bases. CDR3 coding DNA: TGTGCCAGCACCGTGAGCGGGACCCCCGATGAGCAGTTCTTC. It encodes CASTVSGTPDEQFF.

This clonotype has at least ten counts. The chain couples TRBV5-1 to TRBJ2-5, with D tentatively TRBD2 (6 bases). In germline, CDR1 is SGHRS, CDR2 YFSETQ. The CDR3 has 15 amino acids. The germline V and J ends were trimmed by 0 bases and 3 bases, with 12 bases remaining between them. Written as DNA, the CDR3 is TGCGCCAGCAGCTTGGGTTTGAGGGAGGAAGAGACCCAGTACTTC. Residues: CASSLGLREEETQYF.

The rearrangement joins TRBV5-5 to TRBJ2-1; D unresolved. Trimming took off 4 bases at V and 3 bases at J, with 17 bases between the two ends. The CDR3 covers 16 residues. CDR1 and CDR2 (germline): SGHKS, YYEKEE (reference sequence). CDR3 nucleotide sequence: TGTGCCAGCAGCCAGGAAGGAGCGACTTTCTACAATGAGCAGTTCTTC. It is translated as CASSQEGATFYNEQFF. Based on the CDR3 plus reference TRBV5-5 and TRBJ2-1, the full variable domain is DAGVTQSPTHLIKTRGQQVTLRCSPISGHKSVSWYQQVLGQGPQFIFQYYEKEERGRGNFPDRFSARQFPNYSSELNVNALLLGDSALYLCASSQEGATFYNEQFFGPGTRLTVL.

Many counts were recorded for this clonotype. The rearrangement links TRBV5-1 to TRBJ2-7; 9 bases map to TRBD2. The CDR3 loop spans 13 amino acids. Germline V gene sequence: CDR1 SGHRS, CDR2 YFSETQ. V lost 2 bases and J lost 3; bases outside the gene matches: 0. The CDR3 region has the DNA TGCGCCAGCAGCTTTAGCGGGAGCTACGAGCAGTACTTC. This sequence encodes CASSFSGSYEQYF. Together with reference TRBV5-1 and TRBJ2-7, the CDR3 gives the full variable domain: KAGVTQTPRYLIKTRGQQVTLSCSPISGHRSVSWYQQTPGQGLQFLFEYFSETQRNKGNFPGRFSGRQFSNSRSEMNVSTLELGDSALYLCASSFSGSYEQYFGPGTRLTVT.

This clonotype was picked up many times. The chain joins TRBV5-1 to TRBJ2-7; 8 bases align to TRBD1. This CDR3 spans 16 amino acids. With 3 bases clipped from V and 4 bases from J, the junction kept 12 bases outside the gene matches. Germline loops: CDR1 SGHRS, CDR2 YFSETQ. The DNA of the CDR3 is TGCGCCAGCAGCTCCTCCTCCGGGACAGGACTTTACGAGCAGTACTTC. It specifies CASSSSSGTGLYEQYF.

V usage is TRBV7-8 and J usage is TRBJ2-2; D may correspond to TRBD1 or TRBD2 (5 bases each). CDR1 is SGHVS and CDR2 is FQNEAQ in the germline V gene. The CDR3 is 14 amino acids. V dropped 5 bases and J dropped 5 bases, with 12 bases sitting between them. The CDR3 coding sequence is TGTGCCAGCAGCCCTACGGGGCGAACCGGGGAGCTGTTTTTT. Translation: CASSPTGRTGELFF.

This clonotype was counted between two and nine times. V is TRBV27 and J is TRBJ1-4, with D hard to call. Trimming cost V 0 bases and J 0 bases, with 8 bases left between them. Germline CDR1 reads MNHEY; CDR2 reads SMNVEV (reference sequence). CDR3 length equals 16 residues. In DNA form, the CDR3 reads TGTGCCAGCAGTTTATCCCTCAGCACAACTAATGAAAAACTGTTTTTT. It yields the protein CASSLSLSTTNEKLFF.

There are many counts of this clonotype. The CDR3 loop reads CASSQDGLEGGLADSYNEQFF. In DNA form, the CDR3 reads TGCGCCAGCAGCCAAGATGGGTTGGAGGGGGGACTAGCGGATTCTTACAATGAGCAGTTCTTC. The rearrangement joins TRBV4-1 to TRBJ2-1, with 11 bases aligning to TRBD2. V lost 0 bases and J lost 4; bases outside the gene matches: 17. CDR3 size: 21 residues. Germline lookup yields CDR1 MGHRA and CDR2 YSYEKL.

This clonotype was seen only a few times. CDR3 in DNA: TGCAGTGCTAGAGACGCTAGCGGGAGCTACGAGCAGTACTTC. Its protein is CSARDASGSYEQYF. V and J are TRBV20-1 and TRBJ2-7; 10 bases align to TRBD2. The CDR3 runs 14 residues. With 0 bases clipped from V and 3 bases from J, the junction kept 2 bases outside the gene matches. Germline assignment: CDR1 DFQATT and CDR2 SNEGSKA (reference sequence).

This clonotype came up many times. CDR3 in amino acids: CASSQDLQGSPNGEQYF. CDR3 sequence (DNA): TGCGCCAGCAGCCAAGATCTACAGGGTAGTCCTAACGGGGAGCAGTACTTC. The J gene is TRBJ2-7, the V gene TRBV4-3; TRBD1 is a possible D gene (6 bases). Trimming took off 0 bases at V and 7 bases at J, with 22 bases between the two ends. The length of the CDR3 is 17 residues. Germline assignment: CDR1 LGHNA and CDR2 YSLEER.

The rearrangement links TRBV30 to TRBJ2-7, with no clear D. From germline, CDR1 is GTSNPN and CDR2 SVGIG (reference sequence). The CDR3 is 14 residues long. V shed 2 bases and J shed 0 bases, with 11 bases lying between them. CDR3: CAWSNWASSYEQYF. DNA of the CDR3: TGTGCCTGGAGTAACTGGGCTAGCTCCTACGAGCAGTACTTC.

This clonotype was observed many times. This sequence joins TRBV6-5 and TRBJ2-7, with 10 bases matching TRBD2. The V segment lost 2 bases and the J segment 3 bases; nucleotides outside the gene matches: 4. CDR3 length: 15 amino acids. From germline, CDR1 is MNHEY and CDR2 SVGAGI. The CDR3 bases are TGTGCCAGCAGTTACGAGGCTAGCGGGAGCTACGAGCAGTACTTC. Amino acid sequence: CASSYEASGSYEQYF.

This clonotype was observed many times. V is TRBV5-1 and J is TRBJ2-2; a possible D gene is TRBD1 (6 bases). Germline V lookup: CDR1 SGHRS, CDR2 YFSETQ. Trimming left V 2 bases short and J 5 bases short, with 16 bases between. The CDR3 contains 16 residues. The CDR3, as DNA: TGCGCCAGCAGCTTCGATGAACAGGGTTGGACCGGGGAGCTGTTTTTT. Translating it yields CASSFDEQGWTGELFF.

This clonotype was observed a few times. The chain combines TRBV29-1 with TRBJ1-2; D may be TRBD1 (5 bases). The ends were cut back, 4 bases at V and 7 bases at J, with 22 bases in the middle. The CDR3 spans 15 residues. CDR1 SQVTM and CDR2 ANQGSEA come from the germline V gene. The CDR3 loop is CSVAPPGGENFGYTF. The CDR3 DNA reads TGCAGCGTTGCTCCCCCCGGGGGGGAGAATTTTGGCTACACCTTC. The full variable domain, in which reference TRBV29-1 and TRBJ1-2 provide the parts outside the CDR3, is SAVISQKPSRDICQRGTSLTIQCQVDSQVTMMFWYRQQPGQSLTLIATANQGSEATYESGFVIDKFPISRPNLTFSTLTVSNMSPEDSSIYLCSVAPPGGENFGYTFGSGTRLTVV.

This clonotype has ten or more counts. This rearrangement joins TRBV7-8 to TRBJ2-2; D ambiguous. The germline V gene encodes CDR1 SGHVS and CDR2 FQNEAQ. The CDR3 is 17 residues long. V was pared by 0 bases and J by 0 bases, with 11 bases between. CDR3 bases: TGTGCCAGCAGCTTAGCCACTTTTCACGCGAACACCGGGGAGCTGTTTTTT. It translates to CASSLATFHANTGELFF.

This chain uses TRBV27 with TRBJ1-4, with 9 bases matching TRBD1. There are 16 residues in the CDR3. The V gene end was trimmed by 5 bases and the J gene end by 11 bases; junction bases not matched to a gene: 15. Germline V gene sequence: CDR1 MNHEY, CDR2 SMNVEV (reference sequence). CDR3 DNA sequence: TGTGCCAGCAGTCCTGGACAGGGGATCTTGTCTGGGAAACTGTTTTTT. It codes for CASSPGQGILSGKLFF.

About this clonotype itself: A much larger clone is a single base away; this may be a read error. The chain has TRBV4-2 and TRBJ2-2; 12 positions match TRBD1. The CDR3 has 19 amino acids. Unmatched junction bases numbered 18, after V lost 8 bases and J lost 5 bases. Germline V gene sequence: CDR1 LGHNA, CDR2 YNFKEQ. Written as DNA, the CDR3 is TGTGCCAGCGGCCCCGGGACAGGGGGCGCAGTTTTTCGTACCGGGGAGCTGTTTTTT. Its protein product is CASGPGTGGAVFRTGELFF.

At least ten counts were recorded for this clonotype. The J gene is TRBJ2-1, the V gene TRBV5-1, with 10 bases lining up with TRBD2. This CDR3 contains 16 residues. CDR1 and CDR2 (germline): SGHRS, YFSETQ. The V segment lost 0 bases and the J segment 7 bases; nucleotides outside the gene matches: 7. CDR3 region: CASSLVALAGVNEQFF. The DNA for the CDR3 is TGCGCCAGCAGCTTGGTTGCTCTAGCGGGAGTTAATGAGCAGTTCTTC.

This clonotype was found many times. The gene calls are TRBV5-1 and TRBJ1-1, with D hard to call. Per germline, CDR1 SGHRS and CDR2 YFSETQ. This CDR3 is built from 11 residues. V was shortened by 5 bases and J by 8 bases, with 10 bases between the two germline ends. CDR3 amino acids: CASRIGREAFF. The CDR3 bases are TGCGCCAGCAGGATCGGGAGGGAAGCTTTCTTT.

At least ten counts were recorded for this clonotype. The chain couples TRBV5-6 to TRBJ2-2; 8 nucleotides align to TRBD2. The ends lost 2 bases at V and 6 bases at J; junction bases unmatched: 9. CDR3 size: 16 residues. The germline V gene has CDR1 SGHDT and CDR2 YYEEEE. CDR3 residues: CASSFPTGGPAGELFF. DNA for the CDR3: TGTGCCAGCAGCTTCCCCACGGGAGGGCCGGCCGGGGAGCTGTTTTTT.

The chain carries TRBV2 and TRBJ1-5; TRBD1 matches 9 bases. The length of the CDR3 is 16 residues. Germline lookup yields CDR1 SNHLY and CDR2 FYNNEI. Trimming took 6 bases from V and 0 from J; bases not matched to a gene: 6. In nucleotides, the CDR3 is TGTGCCAGCAGGGAGACAGGGGGGTATAGCAATCAGCCCCAGCATTTT. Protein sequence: CASRETGGYSNQPQHF.